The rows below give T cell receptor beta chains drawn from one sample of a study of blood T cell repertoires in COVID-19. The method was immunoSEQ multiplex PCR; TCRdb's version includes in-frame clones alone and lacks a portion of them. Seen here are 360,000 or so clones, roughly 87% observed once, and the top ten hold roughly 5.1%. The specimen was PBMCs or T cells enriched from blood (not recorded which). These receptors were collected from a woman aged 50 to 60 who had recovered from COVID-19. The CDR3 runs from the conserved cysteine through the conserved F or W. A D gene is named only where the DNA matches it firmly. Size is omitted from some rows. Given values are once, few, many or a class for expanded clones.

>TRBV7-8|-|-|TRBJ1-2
TGTGCCAGCAGCGCCCTATTGAGCGCGAACTACTATGGCTACACCTTC
CASSALLSANYYGYTF
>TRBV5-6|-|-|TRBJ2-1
TGTGCCAGCAGCGAGATGGGACTTACCAATGAGCAGTTCTTC
CASSEMGLTNEQFF
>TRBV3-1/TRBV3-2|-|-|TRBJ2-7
TGTGCCAGCAGCCAAGCCGGCAGGGGGGCTTCCTACGAGCAGTACTTC
CASSQAGRGASYEQYF
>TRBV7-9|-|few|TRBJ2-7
TGTGCCAGCAGTGATTACAGGACCTACGAGCAGTACTTC
CASSDYRTYEQYF
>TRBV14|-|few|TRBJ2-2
TGTGCCAGCAGCCAATCGACCGGGGAGCTGTTTTTT
CASSQSTGELFF
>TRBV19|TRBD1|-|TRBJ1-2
TGTGCCAGTAGTATTAGTGCAGGGGGTGGCTATGGCTACACCTTC
CASSISAGGGYGYTF
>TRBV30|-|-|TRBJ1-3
TGTGCCTGGAGTGTCCCGGGAGGAAACACCATATATTTT
CAWSVPGGNTIYF
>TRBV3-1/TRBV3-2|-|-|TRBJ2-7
TGTGCCAGCAGCCATGGCCGATGCTACGAGCAGTACTTC
CASSHGRCYEQYF
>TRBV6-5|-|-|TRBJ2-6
TGTGCCAGCAGTTATGCCGGGAAAACTGGGGCCAACGTCCTGACTTTC
CASSYAGKTGANVLTF
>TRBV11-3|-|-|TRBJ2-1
TGTGCCAGCAGCCGGAATACAGGGAACTACAATGAGCAGTTCTTC
CASSRNTGNYNEQFF
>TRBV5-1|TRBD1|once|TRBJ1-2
TGCGCCAGCAGCTCGACAGGGGGGTATGGCTACACCTTC
CASSSTGGYGYTF
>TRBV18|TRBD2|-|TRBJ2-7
TGTGCCAGCTCACCACTTAGGCTAGCGGGGCTAGACGACTACGAGCAGTACTTC
CASSPLRLAGLDDYEQYF
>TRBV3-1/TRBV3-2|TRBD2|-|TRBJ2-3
TGTGCCAGCAGCCTCCGGAGCGGGAGCTTGGATACGCAGTATTTT
CASSLRSGSLDTQYF
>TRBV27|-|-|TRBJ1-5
TGTGCCAGCAGCTCCGGCGGGGGAAATCAGCCCCAGCATTTT
CASSSGGGNQPQHF
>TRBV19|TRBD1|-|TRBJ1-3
TGTGCCAGTATTCCCCAGGACAGGCTTTATGGAAACACCATATATTTT
CASIPQDRLYGNTIYF
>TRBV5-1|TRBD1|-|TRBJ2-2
TGCGCCAGCAGCGGACAGGGGGGCAACACCGGGGAGCTGTTTTTT
CASSGQGGNTGELFF
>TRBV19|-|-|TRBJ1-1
TGTGCCAGTAGTATCCTATGGCCGGGGAATACTGAAGCTTTCTTT
CASSILWPGNTEAFF
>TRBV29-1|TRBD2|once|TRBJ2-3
TGCAGCGTCCCAACGGCGGGGGGGGGCACAGATACGCAGTATTTT
CSVPTAGGGTDTQYF
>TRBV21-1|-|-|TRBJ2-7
TGTGCCAGGAACGGTCTGGAGCGGGACTACGAGCAGTACTTC
CARNGLERDYEQYF
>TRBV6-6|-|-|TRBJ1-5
TGTGCCAGCAGAGCCGACGGGAACAGCAATCAGCCCCAGCATTTT
CASRADGNSNQPQHF
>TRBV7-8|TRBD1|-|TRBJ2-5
TGTGCCAGCAGCCTCCGGGACAGGGGGCAAGAGACCCAGTACTTC
CASSLRDRGQETQYF
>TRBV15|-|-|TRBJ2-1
TGTGCCACCAGCAGAGATCGGAATGAGCAGTTCTTC
CATSRDRNEQFF
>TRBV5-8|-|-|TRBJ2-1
TGTGCCAGCAGCGTGACTAGGGGCGCCTACAATGAGCAGTTCTTC
CASSVTRGAYNEQFF
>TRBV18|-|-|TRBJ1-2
TGTGCCAGCTCACCCCCCCGTGGCAGGGGAAATGAGGGCTACACCTTC
CASSPPRGRGNEGYTF
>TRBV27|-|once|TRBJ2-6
TGTGCCAGCAGTAAAATAAACAGGGAATCCGACTCTGGGGCCAACGTCCTGACTTTC
CASSKINRESDSGANVLTF
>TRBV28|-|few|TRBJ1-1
TGTGCCAGCAGTTCGTATCGGGACACTGAAGCTTTCTTT
CASSSYRDTEAFF
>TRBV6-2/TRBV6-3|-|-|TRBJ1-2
TGTGCCAGCAGTCTCCGGGACTATGGCTACACCTTC
CASSLRDYGYTF
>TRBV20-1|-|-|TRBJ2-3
TGCAGTGCTAGTGACAGGAGCACAGATACGCAGTATTTT
CSASDRSTDTQYF
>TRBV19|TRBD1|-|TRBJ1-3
TGTGCCAGTAGTCCGGACAGGGGCCCTGGAAACACCATATATTTT
CASSPDRGPGNTIYF
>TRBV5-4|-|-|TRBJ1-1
TGTGCCAGCAGCTTGTTTATCCGGGGGGGTGTGAACACTGAAGCTTTCTTT
CASSLFIRGGVNTEAFF
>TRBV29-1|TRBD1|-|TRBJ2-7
TGCAGCGTGTACAGGGGGGCCTACGAGCAGTACTTC
CSVYRGAYEQYF
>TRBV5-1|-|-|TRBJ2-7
TGCGCCAGCAGCTTGGACCCCAGCTCCTACGAGCAGTACTTC
CASSLDPSSYEQYF
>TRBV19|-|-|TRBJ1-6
TGTGCCAGTAGTATGGAGGGGACCTATAATTCACCCCTCCACTTT
CASSMEGTYNSPLHF
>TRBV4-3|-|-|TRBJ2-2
TGCGCCAGCAGCTGGCGGAAGAACACCGGGGAGCTGTTTTTT
CASSWRKNTGELFF
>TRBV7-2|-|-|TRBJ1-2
TGTGCCAGCAGCTTAGCCCTTGATGGCTACACCTTC
CASSLALDGYTF
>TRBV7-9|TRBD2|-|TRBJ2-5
TGTGCCAGCAGCTTAAGGCGGGAGGCAGAGACCCAGTACTTC
CASSLRREAETQYF
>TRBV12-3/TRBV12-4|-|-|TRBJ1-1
TGTGCCAGCAGTTTAAACAGGTACACTGAAGCTTTCTTT
CASSLNRYTEAFF
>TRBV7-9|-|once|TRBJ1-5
TGTGCCAGCAGCTTGGGGGCAGATAGCAATCAGCCCCAGCATTTT
CASSLGADSNQPQHF
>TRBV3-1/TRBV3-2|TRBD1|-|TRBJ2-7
TGTGCCAGCAGCCTCGGGACAGTCCCGTCCGACGAGCAGTACTTC
CASSLGTVPSDEQYF
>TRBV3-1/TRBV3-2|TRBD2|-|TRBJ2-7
TGTGCCAGCAGCCAAGGTCCCGGACTAGCGGGGGGGCTCTACGAGCAGTACTTC
CASSQGPGLAGGLYEQYF
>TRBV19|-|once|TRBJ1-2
TGTGCCAGTAGTATGGGCTCGGCCTATGGCTACACCTTC
CASSMGSAYGYTF
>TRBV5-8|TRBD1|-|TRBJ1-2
TGTGCCAGCAGCTTGGTCACAGGGGCCAATGGCTACACCTTC
CASSLVTGANGYTF
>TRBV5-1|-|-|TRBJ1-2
TGCGCCAGCAGCCCGACCCACAGGGATCGCTACACCTTC
CASSPTHRDRYTF